Below are 21 T cell receptor beta chains sequenced from a single sample in a study of vaccination effects on CD4 cells after COVID-19. CD4+ T cells specific for antigen were expanded with viral peptide pools by the ViraFEST assay before sequencing. It was after more than nine days of culture that CD4+ T cells were isolated. Of the BNT162b2 and mRNA-1273 vaccines, participants received two doses of one or the other. The antigens these receptors bind are not known. Here immunoSEQ multiplex PCR was the method, and the copy in TCRdb shows in-frame clones only, minus some. The data contain fewer than 40,000 clones, almost 85% of them singletons. Sequencing was performed on CD4+ T cells from PBMCs cultured with HCoV-NL63 spike peptides, taken after COVID-19 vaccination. The receptors were sampled from a human donor who received a COVID-19 vaccine. Some clones in this sample may be carry-over from other donors' samples.

The chain has TRBV24-1 and TRBJ2-2, with a possible D match to TRBD2 (5 bases). The V end lost 9 bases, the J end lost 8 bases, and 12 bases lay between the germline ends. CDR1 and CDR2 from the germline V gene are KGHDR and SFDVKD. The CDR3 consists of 12 residues. This CDR3 is CATQTGIGELFF. DNA for the CDR3: TGTGCCACCCAGACGGGGATTGGGGAGCTGTTTTTT.

V usage is TRBV9 and J usage is TRBJ2-1; 10 nucleotides line up with TRBD2. The CDR3 extends over 16 amino acids. The ends lost 5 bases at V and 10 bases at J; junction bases unmatched: 15. Germline CDR1 and CDR2: SGDLS and YYNGEE. CDR3 coding DNA: TGTGCCAGCAGTCAAACCAGCGGGGGGGCGGGAGCCGAGCAGTTCTTC. It specifies CASSQTSGGAGAEQFF.

The chain carries TRBV11-3 and TRBJ2-2, with D unclear. CDR3 length: 15 amino acids. CDR1 and CDR2 from the germline V gene are SGHNT and YENEEA. V was clipped by 1 base and J by 0 bases, with 6 bases between them. This CDR3 reads CASSLAHANTGELFF. CDR3 DNA sequence: TGTGCCAGCAGCTTAGCTCACGCGAACACCGGGGAGCTGTTTTTT.

The chain carries TRBV18 and TRBJ2-3; 8 nucleotides match TRBD1. Losses at the gene ends were 6 bases for V and 4 bases for J; bases not matched to a gene: 6. The CDR3 is made up of 14 amino acids. The V gene's germline CDR1 is KGHSH and CDR2 LQKENI. CDR3 DNA sequence: TGTGCCAGCTCGAGGACAGGGAACGCAGATACGCAGTATTTT. Residues: CASSRTGNADTQYF.

The rearrangement links TRBV10-3 to TRBJ1-5; no definite D call. In germline, CDR1 is ENHRY, CDR2 SYGVKD. The V gene lost 5 bases and the J gene lost 4 bases, with 6 bases spanning the gap. There are 12 residues in the CDR3. The CDR3 DNA reads as TGTGCCATCAGTCTACCGAATCAGCCCCAGCATTTT. This codes for CAISLPNQPQHF.

The chain joins TRBV6-5 to TRBJ1-2, with 8 bases that match TRBD1. V gave up 5 bases and J gave up 8 bases; unmatched junction bases: 10. The CDR3 covers 14 residues. Germline V gene sequence: CDR1 MNHEY, CDR2 SVGAGI. In DNA, the CDR3 is TGTGCCAGCAGTCCGGCGGACAGGGCTGGCGGCTACACCTTC. This sequence encodes CASSPADRAGGYTF.

This clone came up a few times. The chain joins TRBV30 to TRBJ1-3; maybe TRBD1 (5 bases). Germline V gene sequence: CDR1 GTSNPN, CDR2 SVGIG (reference sequence). The CDR3 totals 14 residues. V was shortened by 2 bases and J by 2 bases, with 10 bases between the two germline ends. CDR3 sequence reads: CAWSSGGTGNTIYF. CDR3 bases: TGTGCCTGGAGTTCGGGGGGGACTGGAAACACCATATATTTT.

The chain has TRBV6-2 or TRBV6-3 and TRBJ2-2; 9 bases match TRBD2. The CDR3 sequence is 16 residues long. Germline trimming cut 2 bases from V and 4 bases from J; bases unmatched to any gene: 5. CDR1 is MNHEY, CDR2 SVGEGT, per germline. CDR3 protein: CASSYRAGGLTGELFF. CDR3 DNA sequence: TGTGCCAGCAGTTACCGCGCGGGGGGGCTCACCGGGGAGCTGTTTTTT.

V gene TRBV30 combines with J gene TRBJ1-4; D is possibly TRBD1 (5 bases). V was trimmed by 0 bases and J by 0 bases, leaving 11 bases between them. CDR1 and CDR2 from the germline V gene are GTSNPN and SVGIG (reference sequence). The CDR3 has 16 amino acids. In DNA, the CDR3 is TGTGCCTGGAGTGTACCGGGGGGAGCAACTAATGAAAAACTGTTTTTT. Translation gives CAWSVPGGATNEKLFF.

There are a few counts of this clone. The chain employs TRBV5-5 and TRBJ1-5; D is ambiguous. The germline V and J ends were trimmed by 4 bases and 3 bases, with 8 bases remaining between them. CDR1 is SGHKS, CDR2 YYEKEE, per germline (reference sequence). The CDR3 is made up of 13 amino acids. The CDR3 here is CASSPSSNQPQHF. DNA for the CDR3: TGTGCCAGCAGCCCCTCGTCCAATCAGCCCCAGCATTTT.

The chain recombines TRBV24-1 with TRBJ2-1; D possibly corresponds to TRBD1 (6 bases). V lost 1 base and J lost 2, with 8 bases in between. The CDR3 is 15 amino acids. Germline V CDR1 and CDR2: KGHDR, SFDVKD. The CDR3: CATSDFKGAYNEQFF. CDR3 in DNA: TGTGCCACCAGTGATTTTAAGGGGGCCTACAATGAGCAGTTCTTC.

J is TRBJ2-5 and V is TRBV28; a possible D gene is TRBD1 (5 bases). The germline V gene encodes CDR1 MDHEN and CDR2 SYDVKM. The CDR3 sequence is 16 residues long. The V gene lost 5 bases and the J gene lost 9 bases, with 25 bases spanning the gap. CDR3 region: CASSLTGHLKPEAQYF. The CDR3 DNA reads TGTGCCAGCAGTCTCACTGGACACCTGAAACCCGAGGCCCAGTACTTC.

The gene calls are TRBV29-1 and TRBJ1-1; 7 bases are a match to TRBD1. The ends lost 7 bases at V and 5 bases at J; junction bases unmatched: 7. Germline V CDR1 and CDR2: SQVTM, ANQGSEA. This CDR3 has 12 residues. The CDR3 DNA follows: TGCAGCGGAGGACAGGCCCTAACTGAAGCTTTCTTT. Translation: CSGGQALTEAFF.

The CDR3 sequence: CASSDQQEPYEQYV. The DNA for the CDR3 is TGTGCCAGCAGTGATCAACAGGAACCCTACGAGCAGTACGTC. J is TRBJ2-7 and V is TRBV6-1; tentative D call: TRBD1 (5 bases). V was shortened by 3 bases and J by 2 bases, with 11 bases between the two germline ends. The CDR3 length is 14 residues. The V gene's germline CDR1 is MNHNS and CDR2 SASEGT.

This chain connects TRBV18 to TRBJ2-2, with D possibly being TRBD1 (5 bases). Germline CDR1 reads KGHSH; CDR2 reads LQKENI. The V gene lost 3 bases and the J gene lost 1 base, with 6 bases spanning the gap. The CDR3 consists of 14 residues. The DNA for the CDR3 is TGTGCCAGCTCACCGGACATGAACACCGGGGAGCTGTTTTTT. Translation: CASSPDMNTGELFF.

This chain links TRBV6-5 with TRBJ2-5, with D perhaps being TRBD1 or TRBD2 (5 bases each). The V gene lost 6 bases and the J gene lost 4 bases, with 12 bases spanning the gap. Looked up from germline, CDR1 is MNHEY and CDR2 is SVGAGI. This CDR3 is built from 13 residues. CDR3 coding DNA: TGTGCCAGCAGCTTTGGGACCGGAGAGACCCAGTACTTC. Translation: CASSFGTGETQYF.

This clone was counted once. This chain joins TRBV14 and TRBJ2-7; D is undetermined. Germline-derived CDR1 and CDR2 are SGHDN and FVKESK. CDR3 length: 16 residues. The V and J ends lost 0 bases and 3 bases respectively, with 15 bases between them. CDR3 DNA: TGTGCCAGCAGCCAAGATCTTTGGGCACTCTACTACGAGCAGTACGTC. Translation gives CASSQDLWALYYEQYV.

V gene TRBV5-1 combines with J gene TRBJ2-5, with 7 positions matching TRBD1. CDR3 length: 16 amino acids. Germline V gene lookup returns CDR1 SGHRS and CDR2 YFSETQ. Germline trimming cut 4 bases from V and 5 bases from J; bases unmatched to any gene: 14. This chain's CDR3 is CASSQQTDRESETQYF. CDR3 sequence (DNA): TGCGCCAGCAGCCAACAAACAGACAGGGAGTCGGAGACCCAGTACTTC.

V is TRBV2 and J is TRBJ1-5, with D unclear. Trimming left V 3 bases short and J 2 bases short, with 8 bases between. This CDR3 region has 14 residues. Germline V gives CDR1 SNHLY, CDR2 FYNNEI. The CDR3 DNA follows: TGTGCCAGCAGTGAGGACGGTCGCAATCAGCCCCAGCATTTT. Its translation: CASSEDGRNQPQHF.

This clone was seen more than once but under ten times. The chain joins TRBV7-9 to TRBJ1-1; tentative D call: TRBD1 (5 bases). Germline CDR1 and CDR2: SEHNR and FQNEAQ (reference sequence). Trimming stripped 3 bases from V and 3 bases from J, with 17 bases between. This CDR3 is built from 16 residues. The CDR3 spells CASSFRSRGGDTEAFF. The CDR3 DNA is TGTGCCAGCAGCTTTAGGAGCCGGGGAGGGGACACTGAAGCTTTCTTT.

J is TRBJ2-3 and V is TRBV7-8; D might be TRBD2 (5 bases). Trimming took off 2 bases at V and 9 bases at J, with 15 bases between the two ends. There are 14 residues in the CDR3. The germline V gene encodes CDR1 SGHVS and CDR2 FQNEAQ. The CDR3 sequence: CASSLSRSDGTQYF. The CDR3, as DNA: TGTGCCAGCAGCTTAAGTCGTAGCGACGGGACGCAGTATTTT.